The 9 T cell receptor beta chains below all came from one sample that was sequenced in a study of blood T cell repertoires in COVID-19. Here immunoSEQ multiplex PCR was the method, and the copy in TCRdb shows in-frame clones only, minus some. Of about 160,000 clones in the sample, over 65% were seen once. Sequencing was performed on peripheral blood. The receptors stem from an older man with acute or convalescent COVID-19.

The chain carries TRBV7-9 and TRBJ1-6; no reliable D call. CDR1 is SEHNR, CDR2 FQNEAQ, per germline (reference sequence). V lost 1 base to trimming and J lost 7 bases, with 8 bases between them. The CDR3 length is 14 residues. This CDR3 is CASSLVGENSPLHF. The CDR3 coding sequence is TGTGCCAGCAGCTTAGTAGGAGAGAATTCACCCCTCCACTTT.

The chain has TRBV6-5 and TRBJ2-3; 7 nucleotides align to TRBD2. The CDR3 consists of 15 residues. CDR1 is MNHEY, CDR2 SVGAGI, per germline. V gave up 6 bases and J gave up 3 bases; unmatched junction bases: 9. The CDR3 DNA follows: TGTGCCAGCAGGGGATCGACTAGCCAGACAGATACGCAGTATTTT. Amino acid sequence: CASRGSTSQTDTQYF.

The gene calls are TRBV11-2 and TRBJ2-7; no firm D call. The CDR3 sequence is 15 residues long. V was shortened by 4 bases and J by 3 bases, with 16 bases between the two germline ends. CDR1 SGHAT and CDR2 FQNNGV come from the germline V gene. CDR3 bases: TGTGCCAGCAGCTCCCTACGGAGAGCCGACTACGAGCAGTACTTC. It is translated as CASSSLRRADYEQYF.

V is TRBV7-8 and J is TRBJ1-5; unclear D gene. Germline lookup yields CDR1 SGHVS and CDR2 FQNEAQ. The V end was cut by 3 bases, the J end by 8 bases, with 14 bases between. The CDR3 is 14 amino acids. The CDR3 loop is CASSFYGEEEPQHF. The CDR3 DNA reads TGTGCCAGCAGCTTCTACGGGGAAGAGGAGCCCCAGCATTTT.

The chain carries TRBV9 and TRBJ2-1, with D perhaps TRBD2 (5 bases). The CDR3 totals 15 residues. The ends were cut back, 0 bases at V and 2 bases at J, with 9 bases in the middle. Germline V gives CDR1 SGDLS, CDR2 YYNGEE. CDR3 amino acids: CASSVEGGPYNEQFF. In DNA form, the CDR3 reads TGTGCCAGCAGCGTAGAAGGCGGGCCCTACAATGAGCAGTTCTTC. Looking up the rest from reference TRBV9 and TRBJ2-1 gives the full variable domain: DSGVTQTPKHLITATGQRVTLRCSPRSGDLSVYWYQQSLDQGLQFLIQYYNGEERAKGNILERFSAQQFPDLHSELNLSSLELGDSALYFCASSVEGGPYNEQFFGPGTRLTVL.

The J gene is TRBJ2-1, the V gene TRBV25-1, with 7 bases that match TRBD2. Germline CDR1 is MGHDK and CDR2 is SYGVNS. Germline trimming cut 6 bases from V and 9 bases from J; bases unmatched to any gene: 2. The CDR3 spans 11 residues. The CDR3 loop is CASRRESEQFF. The CDR3 DNA reads as TGTGCCAGCAGGCGGGAGAGTGAGCAGTTCTTC.

As DNA, the CDR3 is TGCGCCAGCAGTGAGTCTGGCGAAAAACTGTTTTTT. It encodes CASSESGEKLFF. This chain connects TRBV10-2 to TRBJ1-4, with D unresolved. V was clipped by 0 bases and J by 8 bases, with 4 bases between them. This CDR3 has 12 residues. The germline V gene encodes CDR1 WSHSY and CDR2 SAAADI.

The chain carries TRBV7-6 and TRBJ2-3; 11 bases are a match to TRBD1. The CDR3 runs 15 residues. CDR1 and CDR2 from the germline V gene are SGHVS and FNYEAQ. The junction had 5 bases not matched to a gene; V was cut back by 5 bases and J by 4 bases. DNA for the CDR3: TGTGCCAGCAGCCCAGGACAGGGGGCATCAGATACGCAGTATTTT. Amino acid sequence: CASSPGQGASDTQYF.

The rearrangement uses TRBV10-1 and TRBJ1-2, with 11 bases that match TRBD1. The CDR3 is 17 residues long. The ends lost 5 bases at V and 3 bases at J; junction bases unmatched: 11. Germline CDR1 reads WNHNN; CDR2 reads SYGVQD (reference sequence). The CDR3, as DNA: TGCGCCAGCAGTCCTACCCCCGGGACAGGGGGAGACTATGGCTACACCTTC. Residues: CASSPTPGTGGDYGYTF.